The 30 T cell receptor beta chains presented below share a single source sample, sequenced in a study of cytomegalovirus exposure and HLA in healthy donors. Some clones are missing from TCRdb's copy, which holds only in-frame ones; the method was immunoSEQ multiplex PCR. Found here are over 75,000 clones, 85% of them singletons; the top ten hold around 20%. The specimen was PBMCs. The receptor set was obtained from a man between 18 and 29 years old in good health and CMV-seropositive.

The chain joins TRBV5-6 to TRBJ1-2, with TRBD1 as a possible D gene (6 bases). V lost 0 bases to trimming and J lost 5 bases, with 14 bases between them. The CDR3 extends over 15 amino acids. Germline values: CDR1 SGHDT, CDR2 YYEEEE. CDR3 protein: CASSLGVGGEYGYTF. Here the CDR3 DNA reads TGTGCCAGCAGCTTGGGTGTAGGGGGGGAGTATGGCTACACCTTC.

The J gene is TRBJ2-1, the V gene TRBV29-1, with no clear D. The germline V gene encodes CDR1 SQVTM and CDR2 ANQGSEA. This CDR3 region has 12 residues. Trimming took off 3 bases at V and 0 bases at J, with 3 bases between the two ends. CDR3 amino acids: CSVESSYNEQFF. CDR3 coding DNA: TGCAGCGTTGAGAGCTCCTACAATGAGCAGTTCTTC.

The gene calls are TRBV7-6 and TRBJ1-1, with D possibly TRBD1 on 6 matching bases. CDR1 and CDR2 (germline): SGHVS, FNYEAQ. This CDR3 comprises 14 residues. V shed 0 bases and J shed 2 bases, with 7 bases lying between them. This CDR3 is CASSLARGNTEAFF. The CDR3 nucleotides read TGTGCCAGCAGCTTAGCCAGGGGTAACACTGAAGCTTTCTTT.

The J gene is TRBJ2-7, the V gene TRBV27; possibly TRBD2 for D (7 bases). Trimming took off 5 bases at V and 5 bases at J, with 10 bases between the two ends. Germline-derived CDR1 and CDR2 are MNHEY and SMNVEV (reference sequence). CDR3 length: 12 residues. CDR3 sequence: CASSRGGDEQYF. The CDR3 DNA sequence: TGTGCCAGCAGTCGAGGGGGGGACGAGCAGTACTTC.

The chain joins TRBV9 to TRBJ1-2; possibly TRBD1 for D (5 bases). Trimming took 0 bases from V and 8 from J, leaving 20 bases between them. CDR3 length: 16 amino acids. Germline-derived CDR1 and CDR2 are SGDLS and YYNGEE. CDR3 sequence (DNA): TGTGCCAGCAGCGTAGGGGTGACAGAAATCCAGAGGGGCTACACCTTC. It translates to CASSVGVTEIQRGYTF.

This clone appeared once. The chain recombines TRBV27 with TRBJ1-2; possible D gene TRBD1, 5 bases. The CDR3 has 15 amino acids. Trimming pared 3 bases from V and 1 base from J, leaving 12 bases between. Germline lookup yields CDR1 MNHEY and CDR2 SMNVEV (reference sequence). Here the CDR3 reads CASSFSRDYNYGYTF. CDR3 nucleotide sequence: TGTGCCAGCAGTTTCTCCAGGGACTATAACTATGGCTACACCTTC.

CDR3 DNA: TGTGCCAGCAGTTTGACAGGGGGCGGCACTGAAGCTTTCTTT. This gives the protein CASSLTGGGTEAFF. The rearrangement uses TRBV27 and TRBJ1-1; 10 bases line up with TRBD1. This CDR3 spans 14 amino acids. Per the germline V gene, CDR1 is MNHEY and CDR2 is SMNVEV (reference sequence). V lost 3 bases and J lost 4; bases outside the gene matches: 2.

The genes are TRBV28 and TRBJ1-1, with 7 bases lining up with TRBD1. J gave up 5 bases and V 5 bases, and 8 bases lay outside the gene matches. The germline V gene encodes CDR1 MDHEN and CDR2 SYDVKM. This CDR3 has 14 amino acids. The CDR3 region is CASSLPTGRTEAFF. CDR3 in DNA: TGTGCCAGCAGTCTTCCGACAGGGAGGACTGAAGCTTTCTTT.

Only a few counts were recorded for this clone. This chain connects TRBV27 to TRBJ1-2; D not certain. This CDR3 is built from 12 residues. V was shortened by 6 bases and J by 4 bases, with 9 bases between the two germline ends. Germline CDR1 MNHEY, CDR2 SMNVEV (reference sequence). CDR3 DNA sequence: TGTGCCAGCAGCCCTCTCTCCTATGGCTACACCTTC. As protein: CASSPLSYGYTF.

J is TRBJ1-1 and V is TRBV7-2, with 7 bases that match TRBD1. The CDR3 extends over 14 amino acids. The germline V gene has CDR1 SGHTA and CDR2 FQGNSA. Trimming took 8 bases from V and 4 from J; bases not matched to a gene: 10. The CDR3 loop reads CASLSNRGSTEAFF. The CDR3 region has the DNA TGTGCCAGCCTTTCGAACAGGGGAAGCACTGAAGCTTTCTTT.

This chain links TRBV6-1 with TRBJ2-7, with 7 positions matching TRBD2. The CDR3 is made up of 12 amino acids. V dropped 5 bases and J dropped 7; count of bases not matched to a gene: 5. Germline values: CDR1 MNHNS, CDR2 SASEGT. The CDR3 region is CASSPRGEEQYV. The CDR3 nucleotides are TGTGCCAGCAGTCCCCGGGGGGAAGAGCAGTACGTC.

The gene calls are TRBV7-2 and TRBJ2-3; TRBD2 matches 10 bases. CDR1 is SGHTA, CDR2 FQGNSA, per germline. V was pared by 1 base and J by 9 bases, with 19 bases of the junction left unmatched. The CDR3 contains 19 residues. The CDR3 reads CASSLGVWRLAGDGWTQYF. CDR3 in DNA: TGTGCCAGCAGCTTAGGGGTTTGGCGGCTAGCGGGAGACGGGTGGACGCAGTATTTT.

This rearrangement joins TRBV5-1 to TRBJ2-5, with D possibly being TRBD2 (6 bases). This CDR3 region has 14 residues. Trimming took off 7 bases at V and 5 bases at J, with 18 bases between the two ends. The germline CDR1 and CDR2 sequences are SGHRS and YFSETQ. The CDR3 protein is CASSTGLTGETQYF. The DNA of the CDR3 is TGCGCCAGCTCAACGGGACTCACCGGGGAGACCCAGTACTTC.

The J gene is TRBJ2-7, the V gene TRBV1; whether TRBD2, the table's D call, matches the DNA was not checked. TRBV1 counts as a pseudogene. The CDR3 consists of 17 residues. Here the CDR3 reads CTSSPYKLAGGLREQYF. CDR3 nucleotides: TGCACCAGCAGCCCATATAAACTAGCGGGAGGGCTTAGGGAGCAGTACTTC.

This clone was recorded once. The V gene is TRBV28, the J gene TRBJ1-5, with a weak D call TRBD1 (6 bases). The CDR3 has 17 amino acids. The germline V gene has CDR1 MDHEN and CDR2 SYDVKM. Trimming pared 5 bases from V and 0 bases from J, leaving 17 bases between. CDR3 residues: CASSNTGTRRSNQPQHF. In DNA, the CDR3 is TGTGCCAGCAGTAATACTGGGACAAGACGTAGCAATCAGCCCCAGCATTTT.

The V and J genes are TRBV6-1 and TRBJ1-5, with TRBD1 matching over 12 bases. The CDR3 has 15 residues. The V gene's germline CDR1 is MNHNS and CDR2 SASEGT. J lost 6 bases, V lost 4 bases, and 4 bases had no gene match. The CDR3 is CASSGGQGAFQPQHF. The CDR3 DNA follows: TGTGCCAGCAGTGGGGGACAGGGGGCATTTCAGCCCCAGCATTTT.

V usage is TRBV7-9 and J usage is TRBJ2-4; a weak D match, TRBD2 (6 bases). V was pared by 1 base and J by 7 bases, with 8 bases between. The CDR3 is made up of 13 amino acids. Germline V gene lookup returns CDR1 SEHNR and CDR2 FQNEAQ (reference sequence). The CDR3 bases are TGTGCCAGCAGCTTAGGGGAGGAGAACATTCAGTACTTC. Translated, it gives CASSLGEENIQYF.

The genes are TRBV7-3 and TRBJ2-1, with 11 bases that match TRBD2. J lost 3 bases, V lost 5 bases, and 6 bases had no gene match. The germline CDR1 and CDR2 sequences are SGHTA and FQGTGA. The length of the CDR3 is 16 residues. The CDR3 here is CASSPLAGGNYNEQFF. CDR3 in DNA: TGTGCCAGCAGCCCCCTAGCGGGAGGAAACTACAATGAGCAGTTCTTC.

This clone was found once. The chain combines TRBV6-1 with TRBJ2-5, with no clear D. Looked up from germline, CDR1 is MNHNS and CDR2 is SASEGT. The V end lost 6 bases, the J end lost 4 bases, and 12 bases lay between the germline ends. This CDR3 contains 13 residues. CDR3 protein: CASSLITIETQYF. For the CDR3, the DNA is TGTGCCAGCAGCCTAATAACCATAGAGACCCAGTACTTC.

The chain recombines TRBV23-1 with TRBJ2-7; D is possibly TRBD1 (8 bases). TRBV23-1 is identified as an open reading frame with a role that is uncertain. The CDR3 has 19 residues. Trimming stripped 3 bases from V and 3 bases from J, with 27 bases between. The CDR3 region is CASSHPGYRTGTTFYEQYV. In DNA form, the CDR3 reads TGCGCCAGCAGTCACCCGGGATATCGGACAGGGACTACTTTCTACGAGCAGTACGTC.

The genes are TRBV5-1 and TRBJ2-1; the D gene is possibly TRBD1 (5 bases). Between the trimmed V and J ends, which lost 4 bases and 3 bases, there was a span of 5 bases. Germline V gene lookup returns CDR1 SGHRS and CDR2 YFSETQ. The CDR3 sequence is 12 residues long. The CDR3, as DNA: TGCGCCAGCAGCACAGGCTACAATGAGCAGTTCTTC. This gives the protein CASSTGYNEQFF.

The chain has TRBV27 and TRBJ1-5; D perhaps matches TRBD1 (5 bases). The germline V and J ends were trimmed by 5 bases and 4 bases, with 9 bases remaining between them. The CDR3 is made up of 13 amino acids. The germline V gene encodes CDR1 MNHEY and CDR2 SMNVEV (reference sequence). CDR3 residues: CASSNRINQPQHF. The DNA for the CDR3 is TGTGCCAGCAGTAACAGGATTAATCAGCCCCAGCATTTT.

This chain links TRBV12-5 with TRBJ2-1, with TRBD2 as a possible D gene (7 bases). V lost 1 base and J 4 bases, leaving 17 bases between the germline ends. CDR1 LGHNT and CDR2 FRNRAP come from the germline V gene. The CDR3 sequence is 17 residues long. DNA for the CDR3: TGTGCTAGTGGTTTGGGGGGGCGGGAGCCCACGTACAATGAGCAGTTCTTC. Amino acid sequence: CASGLGGREPTYNEQFF. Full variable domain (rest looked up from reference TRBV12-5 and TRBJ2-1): DARVTQTPRHKVTEMGQEVTMRCQPILGHNTVFWYRQTMMQGLELLAYFRNRAPLDDSGMPKDRFSAEMPDATLATLKIQPSEPRDSAVYFCASGLGGREPTYNEQFFGPGTRLTVL.

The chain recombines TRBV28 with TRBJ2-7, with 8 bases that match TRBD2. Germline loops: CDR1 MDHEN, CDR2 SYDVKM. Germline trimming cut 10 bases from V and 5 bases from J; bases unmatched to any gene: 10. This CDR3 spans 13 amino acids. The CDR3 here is CATREGHVDEQYF. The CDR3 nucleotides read TGTGCCACCCGGGAGGGGCATGTGGACGAGCAGTACTTC.

CDR3 sequence (DNA): TGTGCCAGCTCTCTTGCGGTAGCTCTAAACTATGGCTACACCTTC. Its protein is CASSLAVALNYGYTF. The chain carries TRBV5-4 and TRBJ1-2; D not resolved. CDR1 and CDR2 (germline): SGHNT, YYREEE (reference sequence). V was pared by 7 bases and J by 2 bases, with 18 bases between. This CDR3 has 15 residues.

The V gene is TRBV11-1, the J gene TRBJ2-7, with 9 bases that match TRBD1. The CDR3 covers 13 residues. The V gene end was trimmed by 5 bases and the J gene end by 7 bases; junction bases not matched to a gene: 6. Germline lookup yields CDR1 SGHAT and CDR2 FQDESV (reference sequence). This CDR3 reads CASSPRTGEEQYV. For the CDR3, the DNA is TGTGCCAGCAGCCCCAGGACAGGGGAAGAGCAGTACGTC.

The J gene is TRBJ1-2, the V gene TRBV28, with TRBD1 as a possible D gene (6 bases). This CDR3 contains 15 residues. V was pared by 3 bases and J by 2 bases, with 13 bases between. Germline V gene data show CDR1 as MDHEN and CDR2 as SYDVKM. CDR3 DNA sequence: TGTGCCAGCAGTTTGGGATGGACAGACAACTATGGCTACACCTTC. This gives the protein CASSLGWTDNYGYTF.

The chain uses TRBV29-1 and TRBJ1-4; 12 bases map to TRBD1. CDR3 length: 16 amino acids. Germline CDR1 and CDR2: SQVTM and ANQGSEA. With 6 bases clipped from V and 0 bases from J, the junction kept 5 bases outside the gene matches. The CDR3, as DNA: TGCAGCGTCCGGGACAGGGGGCATGCAACTAATGAAAAACTGTTTTTT. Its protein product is CSVRDRGHATNEKLFF.

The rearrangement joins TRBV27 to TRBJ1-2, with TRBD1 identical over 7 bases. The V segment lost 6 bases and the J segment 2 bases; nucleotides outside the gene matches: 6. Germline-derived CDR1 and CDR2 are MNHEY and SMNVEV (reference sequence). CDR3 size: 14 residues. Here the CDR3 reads CASRQGPFNYGYTF. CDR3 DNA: TGTGCCAGCAGACAGGGGCCTTTCAACTATGGCTACACCTTC.

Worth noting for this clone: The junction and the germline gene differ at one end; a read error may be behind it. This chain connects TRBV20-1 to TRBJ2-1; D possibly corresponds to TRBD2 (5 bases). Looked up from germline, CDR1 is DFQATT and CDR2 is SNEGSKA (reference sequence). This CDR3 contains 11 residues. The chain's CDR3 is CSATGLGEWLF. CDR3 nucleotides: TGCAGTGCTACCGGACTCGGGGAGTGGCTCTTC.